This T cell receptor beta chain originates from a study of spatial heterogeneity in lung cancer. Time point given: sample taken at primary tumor resection. Tumor, nontumor lung or frozen PBMC supplied whole RNA that was sequenced unsorted. Germline lookup yields CDR1 MNHEY and CDR2 SMNVEV (reference sequence). V was pared by 8 bases and J by 0 bases, with 16 bases between. This CDR3 contains 15 residues. Individual TCR cDNA molecules each bore their own unique molecular identifier. One entry per CDR3 protein results from TCRdb running MiXCR on the 5' RACE reads. This sample yields around 23,000 distinct CDR3 sequences, of which about 3.5% are seen a single time; about 30% belongs to the top ten.

Sequenced here: PBMCs, sampled at surgery. V usage is TRBV27 and J usage is TRBJ1-1, with a tentative D call TRBD1 (5 bases). The source of this sequence is a female donor with early-stage non-small cell lung cancer. The CDR3 DNA sequence: TGTGCCAGCCGGAGGGAGGGGTTCATGAACACTGAAGCTTTCTTT. Protein sequence: CASRREGFMNTEAFF.